These 24 T cell receptor beta chains share one sample of origin, sequenced in a study of T cell changes during pregnancy in multiple sclerosis. Sequencing used immunoSEQ multiplex PCR; TCRdb keeps in-frame clones, though not all of them. Seen here are 70,000 to 95,000 clones, almost 95% observed once, and the top ten hold about 2%. The source was peripheral blood, collected in the third trimester of pregnancy. The receptors stem from a female donor with multiple sclerosis, enrolled in a pregnancy study.

The rearrangement joins TRBV5-1 to TRBJ2-3; 9 nucleotides line up with TRBD1. Germline values: CDR1 SGHRS, CDR2 YFSETQ. The CDR3 is 13 amino acids. V lost 5 bases, J lost 6 bases, and 4 bases stayed unmatched. The CDR3 is CASSIQGADTQYF. The CDR3 DNA follows: TGCGCCAGCAGTATACAGGGGGCTGATACGCAGTATTTT. Full variable domain (rest looked up from reference TRBV5-1 and TRBJ2-3): KAGVTQTPRYLIKTRGQQVTLSCSPISGHRSVSWYQQTPGQGLQFLFEYFSETQRNKGNFPGRFSGRQFSNSRSEMNVSTLELGDSALYLCASSIQGADTQYFGPGTRLTVL.

The rearrangement uses TRBV27 and TRBJ2-6; 11 bases line up with TRBD1. Germline V CDR1 and CDR2: MNHEY, SMNVEV (reference sequence). The CDR3 totals 18 residues. Trimming removed 3 bases from V and 2 bases from J; junction bases left unmatched: 6. CDR3 coding DNA: TGTGCCAGCAGTTTGGCTGGACAGGGGGCCCCTGGGGCCAACGTCCTGACTTTC. It encodes CASSLAGQGAPGANVLTF.

The chain employs TRBV7-2 and TRBJ2-7, with a possible D match to TRBD2 (6 bases). Deletions cut 1 base from V and 5 bases from J, with 18 bases between. This CDR3 has 16 amino acids. Per the germline V gene, CDR1 is SGHTA and CDR2 is FQGNSA. In DNA, the CDR3 is TGTGCCAGCAGCTTAGGTGGGGGAGGCGGATGGAACGAGCAGTACTTC. Protein sequence: CASSLGGGGGWNEQYF.

The chain combines TRBV5-1 with TRBJ2-5, with 7 bases matching TRBD2. This CDR3 has 15 residues. With 4 bases clipped from V and 5 bases from J, the junction kept 11 bases outside the gene matches. Per germline, CDR1 SGHRS and CDR2 YFSETQ. CDR3 sequence (DNA): TGCGCCAGCAGCCCAATGGGGGGGTTAAGCGAGACCCAGTACTTC. This codes for CASSPMGGLSETQYF.

The chain has TRBV18 and TRBJ2-1; TRBD2 might be the D (7 bases). Germline V gene data show CDR1 as KGHSH and CDR2 as LQKENI. CDR3 length: 16 residues. The V end lost 2 bases, the J end lost 4 bases, and 15 bases lay between the germline ends. CDR3 sequence reads: CASSPTGGRVYNEQFF. CDR3 coding DNA: TGTGCCAGCTCACCAACGGGGGGCCGGGTGTACAATGAGCAGTTCTTC.

The rearrangement uses TRBV14 and TRBJ1-2; D is uncertain. CDR1 is SGHDN and CDR2 is FVKESK in the germline V gene. There are 13 residues in the CDR3. Trimming took 2 bases from V and 3 from J, leaving 7 bases between them. This CDR3 reads CASSQTDHYGYTF. The CDR3 DNA sequence: TGTGCCAGCAGCCAAACAGATCACTATGGCTACACCTTC. Together with reference TRBV14 and TRBJ1-2, the CDR3 gives the full variable domain: EAGVTQFPSHSVIEKGQTVTLRCDPISGHDNLYWYRRVMGKEIKFLLHFVKESKQDESGMPNNRFLAERTGGTYSTLKVQPAELEDSGVYFCASSQTDHYGYTFGSGTRLTVV.

The chain is built from TRBV7-8 and TRBJ2-3; 7 bases match TRBD2. The V gene end was trimmed by 5 bases and the J gene end by 0 bases; junction bases not matched to a gene: 11. Germline CDR1 and CDR2: SGHVS and FQNEAQ. There are 17 residues in the CDR3. The CDR3 sequence: CASSPSWSGTSTDTQYF. The CDR3 DNA reads as TGTGCCAGCAGCCCATCCTGGAGCGGGACTAGCACAGATACGCAGTATTTT. Combining the CDR3 with reference TRBV7-8 and TRBJ2-3 gives the whole variable domain GAGVSQSPRYKVAKRGQDVALRCDPISGHVSLFWYQQALGQGPEFLTYFQNEAQLDKSGLPSDRFFAERPEGSVSTLKIQRTQQEDSAVYLCASSPSWSGTSTDTQYFGPGTRLTVL.

V usage is TRBV21-1 and J usage is TRBJ2-3; the table's D call, TRBD2, was not checked against the DNA. TRBV21-1 is a pseudogene segment. The CDR3 spans 17 residues. Here the CDR3 reads CASSNRTLAGETDTQYF. CDR3 nucleotide sequence: TGTGCCAGCAGCAATCGGACCTTAGCGGGAGAAACAGATACGCAGTATTTT.

The chain has TRBV19 and TRBJ2-5, with a possible D match to TRBD1 (5 bases). Germline V gives CDR1 LNHDA, CDR2 SQIVND (reference sequence). The length of the CDR3 is 15 residues. The V end lost 1 base, the J end lost 4 bases, and 13 bases lay between the germline ends. The CDR3 here is CASSIGVGQGETQYF. In nucleotides, the CDR3 is TGTGCCAGTAGTATAGGAGTGGGGCAGGGAGAGACCCAGTACTTC. The whole variable domain, filled in from reference TRBV19 and TRBJ2-5, reads DGGITQSPKYLFRKEGQNVTLSCEQNLNHDAMYWYRQDPGQGLRLIYYSQIVNDFQKGDIAEGYSVSREKKESFPLTVTSAQKNPTAFYLCASSIGVGQGETQYFGPGTRLLVL.

The chain recombines TRBV19 with TRBJ2-3, with D perhaps matching TRBD2 (5 bases). Germline values: CDR1 LNHDA, CDR2 SQIVND (reference sequence). V was trimmed by 3 bases and J by 6 bases, leaving 19 bases between them. This CDR3 is 16 amino acids long. CDR3 amino acids: CASSIYAGRAADTQYF. The CDR3 DNA is TGTGCCAGTAGTATTTACGCCGGGCGAGCGGCGGATACGCAGTATTTT. Looking up the rest from reference TRBV19 and TRBJ2-3 gives the full variable domain: DGGITQSPKYLFRKEGQNVTLSCEQNLNHDAMYWYRQDPGQGLRLIYYSQIVNDFQKGDIAEGYSVSREKKESFPLTVTSAQKNPTAFYLCASSIYAGRAADTQYFGPGTRLTVL.

The V call is TRBV28, the J call TRBJ2-2, with TRBD1 matching 8 bases. The CDR3 is 13 residues long. In germline, CDR1 is MDHEN, CDR2 SYDVKM. Trimming at V came to 6 bases and at J to 6 bases, leaving 3 bases not matched to a gene. The CDR3 DNA reads as TGTGCCAGCAGGTCACAGGGGGCCGGGGAGCTGTTTTTT. Its protein is CASRSQGAGELFF. The variable domain in full, with the rest retrieved from reference TRBV28 and TRBJ2-2, is DVKVTQSSRYLVKRTGEKVFLECVQDMDHENMFWYRQDPGLGLRLIYFSYDVKMKEKGDIPEGYSVSREKKERFSLILESASTNQTSMYLCASRSQGAGELFFGEGSRLTVL.

The CDR3 DNA sequence: TGTGCCAGCAGCTTAGAACCTAGCGGATCGTACAATGAGCAGTTCTTC. Its translation is CASSLEPSGSYNEQFF. The J gene is TRBJ2-1, the V gene TRBV7-9; 7 bases align to TRBD2. Germline V lookup: CDR1 SEHNR, CDR2 FQNEAQ (reference sequence). This CDR3 spans 16 amino acids. After removal of 1 base from V and 4 bases from J, the junction contained 7 bases not matched to a gene.

V usage is TRBV7-9 and J usage is TRBJ1-1; no clear D. This CDR3 has 13 residues. Trimming removed 8 bases at V and 7 bases at J, with 17 bases between. From germline, CDR1 is SEHNR and CDR2 FQNEAQ (reference sequence). The CDR3 here is CASRTSVSVEAFF. CDR3 bases: TGTGCCAGCCGCACCAGCGTGAGTGTTGAAGCTTTCTTT. Full variable domain (rest looked up from reference TRBV7-9 and TRBJ1-1): DTGVSQNPRHKITKRGQNVTFRCDPISEHNRLYWYRQTLGQGPEFLTYFQNEAQLEKSRLLSDRFSAERPKGSFSTLEIQRTEQGDSAMYLCASRTSVSVEAFFGQGTRLTVV.

V is TRBV4-2 and J is TRBJ2-2; TRBD2 agrees at 12 bases. Germline CDR1 LGHNA, CDR2 YNFKEQ. The length of the CDR3 is 18 residues. J gave up 3 bases and V 0 bases, and 5 bases lay outside the gene matches. The CDR3 is CASSQDRLAGVDTGELFF. CDR3 nucleotides: TGTGCCAGCAGCCAAGACAGACTAGCGGGAGTGGACACCGGGGAGCTGTTTTTT.

The chain uses TRBV7-2 and TRBJ2-5; D may be TRBD2 (6 bases). Germline CDR1 is SGHTA and CDR2 is FQGNSA. The CDR3 is 16 amino acids. V was trimmed by 1 base and J by 2 bases, leaving 14 bases between them. DNA of the CDR3: TGTGCCAGCAGCTTAGTGAGTACTAGCAGACAAGAGACCCAGTACTTC. Protein: CASSLVSTSRQETQYF.

V is TRBV15 and J is TRBJ2-3, with D maybe TRBD2 (5 bases). The V and J ends lost 8 bases and 0 bases respectively, with 12 bases between them. This CDR3 is built from 14 residues. CDR1 is LNHNV and CDR2 is YYDKDF in the germline V gene (reference sequence). CDR3: CATGGPPSTDTQYF. For the CDR3, the DNA is TGTGCCACCGGAGGCCCCCCTAGCACAGATACGCAGTATTTT.

The chain uses TRBV6-5 and TRBJ1-2, with D tentatively TRBD1 (6 bases). V was cut by 7 bases and J by 6 bases, with 18 bases left in between. From germline, CDR1 is MNHEY and CDR2 SVGAGI. The CDR3 runs 14 residues. The chain's CDR3 is CASTNLDRRHGYTF. Here the CDR3 DNA reads TGTGCCAGCACCAATTTAGACAGGCGACATGGCTACACCTTC.

J is TRBJ1-5 and V is TRBV28, with D unresolved. Trimming removed 3 bases from V and 1 base from J, with 7 bases in between. This CDR3 is built from 14 residues. CDR1 and CDR2 from the germline V gene are MDHEN and SYDVKM. In DNA form, the CDR3 reads TGTGCCAGCAGTTTCCCGGGGAGCAATCAGCCCCAGCATTTT. It is translated as CASSFPGSNQPQHF.

The chain carries TRBV9 and TRBJ2-5; a weak D match, TRBD2 (7 bases). Trimming took 3 bases from V and 2 from J, leaving 17 bases between them. The CDR3 length is 16 residues. The germline gives CDR1 SGDLS, CDR2 YYNGEE. As DNA, the CDR3 is TGTGCCAGCAGCGAGGGGGAGGGGGGCGGACAAGAGACCCAGTACTTC. Amino acids: CASSEGEGGGQETQYF.

The chain has TRBV6-1 and TRBJ2-7; D uncertain. Germline V gives CDR1 MNHNS, CDR2 SASEGT. The CDR3 runs to 14 residues. V was trimmed by 8 bases and J by 6 bases, leaving 20 bases between them. CDR3: CASRTAADPREQYF. The CDR3 DNA reads TGTGCCAGCCGAACTGCGGCAGACCCTCGCGAGCAGTACTTC.

The rearrangement joins TRBV28 to TRBJ2-7; 10 nucleotides line up with TRBD1. This CDR3 is built from 15 residues. The trim removed 7 bases at V and 3 bases at J, leaving 9 bases unmatched. Per the germline V gene, CDR1 is MDHEN and CDR2 is SYDVKM. Here the CDR3 reads CASMVGDRGVYEQYF. CDR3 nucleotides: TGTGCCAGCATGGTAGGGGACAGGGGAGTCTACGAGCAGTACTTC.

The chain joins TRBV9 to TRBJ2-3; 9 nucleotides align to TRBD2. Trimming cost V 4 bases and J 3 bases; bases outside gene matches: 12. The CDR3 spans 17 residues. The germline V gene has CDR1 SGDLS and CDR2 YYNGEE. The CDR3 spells CASSPMASGIRTDTQYF. The CDR3 bases are TGTGCCAGCAGCCCAATGGCTAGCGGGATTAGGACAGATACGCAGTATTTT.

The chain recombines TRBV4-1 with TRBJ2-7; TRBD2 agrees at 11 bases. This CDR3 has 16 residues. Looked up from germline, CDR1 is MGHRA and CDR2 is YSYEKL. Trimming at V came to 2 bases and at J to 1 base, leaving 4 bases not matched to a gene. DNA for the CDR3: TGCGCCAGCAGCCAAACCCGACTAGCGGGATCCTACGAGCAGTACTTC. As protein: CASSQTRLAGSYEQYF.

Regarding this clone: The DNA is left out, because the CDR3 cannot be placed on it with certainty; the CDR3 is given as TCRdb lists it. The chain uses TRBV12-2 and TRBJ2-1; the table's TRBD1 call for D was not verified on the DNA. TRBV12-2 is noted as a pseudogene. The CDR3 is 14 residues long, ends included. The CDR3 is CASRLVGQGIEQFF.